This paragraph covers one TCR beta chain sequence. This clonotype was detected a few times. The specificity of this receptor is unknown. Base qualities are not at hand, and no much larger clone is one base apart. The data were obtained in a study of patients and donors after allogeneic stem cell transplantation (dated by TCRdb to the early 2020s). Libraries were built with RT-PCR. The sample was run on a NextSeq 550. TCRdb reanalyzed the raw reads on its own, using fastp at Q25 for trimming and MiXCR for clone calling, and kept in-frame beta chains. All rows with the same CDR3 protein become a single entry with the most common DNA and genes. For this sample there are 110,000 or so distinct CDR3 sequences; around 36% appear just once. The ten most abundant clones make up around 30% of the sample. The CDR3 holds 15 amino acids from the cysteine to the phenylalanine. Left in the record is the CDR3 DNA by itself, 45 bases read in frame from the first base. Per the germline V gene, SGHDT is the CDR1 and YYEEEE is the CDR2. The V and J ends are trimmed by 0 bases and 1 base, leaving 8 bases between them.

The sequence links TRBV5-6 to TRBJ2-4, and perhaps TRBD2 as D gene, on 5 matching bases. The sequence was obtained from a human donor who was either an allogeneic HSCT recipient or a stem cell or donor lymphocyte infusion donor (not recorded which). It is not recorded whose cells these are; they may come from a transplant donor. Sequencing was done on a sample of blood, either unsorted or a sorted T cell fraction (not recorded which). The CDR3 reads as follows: CASSLVEGAKNIQYF. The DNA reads TGTGCCAGCAGCTTGGTAGAGGGTGCCAAAAACATTCAGTACTTC.